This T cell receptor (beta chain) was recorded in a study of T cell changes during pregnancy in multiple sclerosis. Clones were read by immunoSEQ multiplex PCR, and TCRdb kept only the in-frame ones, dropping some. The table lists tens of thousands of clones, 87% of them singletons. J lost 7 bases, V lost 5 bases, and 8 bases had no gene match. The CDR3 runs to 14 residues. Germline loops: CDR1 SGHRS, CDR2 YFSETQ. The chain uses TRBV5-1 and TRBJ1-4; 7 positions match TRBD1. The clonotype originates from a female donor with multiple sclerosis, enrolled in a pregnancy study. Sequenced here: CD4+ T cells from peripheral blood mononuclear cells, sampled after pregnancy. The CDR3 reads CASRRDSDSEKLFF. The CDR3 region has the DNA TGCGCCAGCAGACGGGACAGCGACTCTGAAAAACTGTTTTTT.